This T cell receptor (beta chain) stems from a study of blood T cell repertoires in COVID-19. About the study: From the United States, Italy and Spain came samples of acute and convalescent COVID-19. Sources were T cells, B-cell-depleted T cells, or PBMCs; the material itself was cDNA or gDNA.

Either two negative PCRs, clearance, or symptom resolution qualified Cohort 3 donors as recovered. V shed 10 bases and J shed 3 bases, with 6 bases lying between them. CDR1 and CDR2 (germline): ENHRY, SYGVKD. The CDR3 is made up of 10 amino acids. The repertoire was sequenced with immunoSEQ multiplex PCR; TCRdb's copy has only in-frame clones and lacks some. The table includes around 150,000 clones, approximately 83% detected once. The source is a woman aged 60 to 75 who had recovered from COVID-19. Material: PBMCs or T cells enriched from blood (not recorded which). The genes are TRBV10-3 and TRBJ1-2; no reliable D call. This CDR3 reads CATSDYGYTF. The CDR3 region has the DNA TGTGCCACCTCGGACTATGGCTACACCTTC.